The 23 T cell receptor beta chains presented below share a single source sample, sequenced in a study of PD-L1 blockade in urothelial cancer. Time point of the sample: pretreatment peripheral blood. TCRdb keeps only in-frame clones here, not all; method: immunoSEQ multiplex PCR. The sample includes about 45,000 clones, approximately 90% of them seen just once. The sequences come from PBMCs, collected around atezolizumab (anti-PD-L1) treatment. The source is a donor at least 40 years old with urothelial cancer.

The CDR3 loop reads CASSRLAGAYNEQFF. DNA of the CDR3: TGTGCCAGTAGCAGACTAGCGGGGGCCTACAATGAGCAGTTCTTC. The chain carries TRBV19 and TRBJ2-1, with TRBD2 matching over 12 bases. The germline CDR1 and CDR2 sequences are LNHDA and SQIVND (reference sequence). The CDR3 sequence is 15 residues long. After removal of 6 bases from V and 2 bases from J, the junction contained 2 bases not matched to a gene.

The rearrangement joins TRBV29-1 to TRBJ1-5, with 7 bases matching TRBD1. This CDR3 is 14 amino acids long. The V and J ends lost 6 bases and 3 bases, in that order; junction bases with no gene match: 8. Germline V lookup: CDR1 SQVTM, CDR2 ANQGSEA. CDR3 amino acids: CSVDPTGTNQPQHF. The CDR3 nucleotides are TGCAGCGTGGACCCGACAGGGACCAATCAGCCCCAGCATTTT.

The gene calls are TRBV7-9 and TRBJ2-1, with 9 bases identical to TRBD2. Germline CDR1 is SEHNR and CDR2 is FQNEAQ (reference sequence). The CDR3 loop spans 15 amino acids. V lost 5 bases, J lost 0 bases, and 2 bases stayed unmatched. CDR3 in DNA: TGTGCCAGCAGCCGTAGCGGGAGCTCCTACAATGAGCAGTTCTTC. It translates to CASSRSGSSYNEQFF.

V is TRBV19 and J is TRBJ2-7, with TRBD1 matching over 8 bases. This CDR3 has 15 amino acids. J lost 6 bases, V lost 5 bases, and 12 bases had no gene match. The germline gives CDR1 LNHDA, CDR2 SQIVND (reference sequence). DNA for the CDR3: TGTGCCAGTAGTCCCATCCCCAGGGGGCGAAGCGAGCAGTACTTC. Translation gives CASSPIPRGRSEQYF.

The CDR3 DNA is TGCAGTGCTAGACCTACCGGGGCTTTCTTT. It codes for CSARPTGAFF. J is TRBJ1-1 and V is TRBV20-1, with unresolved D. This CDR3 contains 10 residues. The V gene's germline CDR1 is DFQATT and CDR2 SNEGSKA (reference sequence). The germline V and J ends were trimmed by 2 bases and 11 bases, with 9 bases remaining between them.

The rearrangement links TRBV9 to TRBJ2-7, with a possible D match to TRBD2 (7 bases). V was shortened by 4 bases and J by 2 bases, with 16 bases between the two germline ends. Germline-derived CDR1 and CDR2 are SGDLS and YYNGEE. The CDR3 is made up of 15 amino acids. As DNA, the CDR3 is TGTGCCAGCAGCCCCCGGGGGGCGGGGACCTACGAGCAGTACTTC. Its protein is CASSPRGAGTYEQYF.

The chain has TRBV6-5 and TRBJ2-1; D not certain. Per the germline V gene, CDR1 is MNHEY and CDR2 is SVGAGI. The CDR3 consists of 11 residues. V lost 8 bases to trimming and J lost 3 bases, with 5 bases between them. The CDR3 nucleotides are TGTGCCAGCCAGGACTACAATGAGCAGTTCTTC. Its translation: CASQDYNEQFF.

CDR3 loop: CASSRPPGAGANVLTF. The CDR3 bases are TGTGCCAGCTCACGCCCCCCCGGGGCTGGGGCCAACGTCCTGACTTTC. The J gene is TRBJ2-6, the V gene TRBV18; a possible D gene is TRBD2 (5 bases). The CDR3 contains 16 residues. CDR1 is KGHSH, CDR2 LQKENI, per germline. The V and J ends lost 4 bases and 2 bases respectively, with 12 bases between them.

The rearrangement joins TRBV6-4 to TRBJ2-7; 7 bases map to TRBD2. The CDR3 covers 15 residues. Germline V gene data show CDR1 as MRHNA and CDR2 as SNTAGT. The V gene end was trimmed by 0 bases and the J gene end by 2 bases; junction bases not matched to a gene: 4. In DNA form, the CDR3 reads TGTGCCAGCAGTGACTCGGGGCTAGCGGCCTACGAGCAGTACTTC. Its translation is CASSDSGLAAYEQYF.

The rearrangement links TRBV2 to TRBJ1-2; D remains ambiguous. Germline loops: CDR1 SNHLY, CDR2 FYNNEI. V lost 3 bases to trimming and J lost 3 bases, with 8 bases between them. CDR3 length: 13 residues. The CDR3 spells CASSEGTDYGYTF. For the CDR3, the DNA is TGTGCCAGCAGTGAGGGTACAGACTATGGCTACACCTTC.

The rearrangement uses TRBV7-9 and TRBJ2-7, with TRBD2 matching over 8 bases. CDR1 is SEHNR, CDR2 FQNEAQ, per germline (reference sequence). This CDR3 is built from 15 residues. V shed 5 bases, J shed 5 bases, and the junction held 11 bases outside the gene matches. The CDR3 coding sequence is TGTGCCAGCAGCCCTTTCCGGGGGGGCCAGAACGAGCAGTACTTC. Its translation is CASSPFRGGQNEQYF.

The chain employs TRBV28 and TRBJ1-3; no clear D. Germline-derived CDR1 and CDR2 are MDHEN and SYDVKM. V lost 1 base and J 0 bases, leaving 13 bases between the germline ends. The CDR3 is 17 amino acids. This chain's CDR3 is CASSLSVGAGSGNTIYF. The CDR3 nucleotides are TGTGCCAGCAGTTTATCTGTGGGAGCGGGCTCTGGAAACACCATATATTTT.

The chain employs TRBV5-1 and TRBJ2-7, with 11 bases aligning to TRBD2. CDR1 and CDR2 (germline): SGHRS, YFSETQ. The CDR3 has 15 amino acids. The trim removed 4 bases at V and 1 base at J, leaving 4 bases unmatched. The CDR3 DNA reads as TGCGCCAGCAGCCAGAGACTAGCGGGGTCCTACGAGCAGTACTTC. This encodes CASSQRLAGSYEQYF.

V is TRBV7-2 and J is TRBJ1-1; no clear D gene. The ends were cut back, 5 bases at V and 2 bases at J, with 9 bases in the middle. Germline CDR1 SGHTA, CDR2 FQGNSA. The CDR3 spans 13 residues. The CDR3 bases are TGTGCCAGCAGCCCCTTTTCCAACACTGAAGCTTTCTTT. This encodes CASSPFSNTEAFF. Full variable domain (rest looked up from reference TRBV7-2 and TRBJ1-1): GAGVSQSPSNKVTEKGKDVELRCDPISGHTALYWYRQSLGQGLEFLIYFQGNSAPDKSGLPSDRFSAERTGGSVSTLTIQRTQQEDSAVYLCASSPFSNTEAFFGQGTRLTVV.

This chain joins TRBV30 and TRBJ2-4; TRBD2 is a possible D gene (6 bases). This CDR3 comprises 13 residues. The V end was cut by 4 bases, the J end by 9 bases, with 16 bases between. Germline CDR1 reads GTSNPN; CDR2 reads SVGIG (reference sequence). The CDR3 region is CAWNRGSGGIQYF. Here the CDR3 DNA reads TGTGCCTGGAATCGGGGGAGTGGGGGCATTCAGTACTTC.

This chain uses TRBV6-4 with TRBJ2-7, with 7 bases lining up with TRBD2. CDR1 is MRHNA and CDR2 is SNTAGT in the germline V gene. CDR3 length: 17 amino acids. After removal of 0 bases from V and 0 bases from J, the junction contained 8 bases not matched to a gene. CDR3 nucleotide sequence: TGTGCCAGCAGTGACTCCTGCGAGGGACTACCCTCCTACGAGCAGTACTTC. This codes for CASSDSCEGLPSYEQYF.

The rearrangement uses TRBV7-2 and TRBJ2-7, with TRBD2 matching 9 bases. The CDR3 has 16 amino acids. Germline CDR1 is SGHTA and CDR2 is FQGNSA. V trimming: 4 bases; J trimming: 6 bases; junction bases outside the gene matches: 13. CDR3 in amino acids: CASSSALVAGGLEQYF. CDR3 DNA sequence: TGTGCCAGCAGCTCCGCTTTGGTGGCGGGAGGGCTCGAGCAGTACTTC.

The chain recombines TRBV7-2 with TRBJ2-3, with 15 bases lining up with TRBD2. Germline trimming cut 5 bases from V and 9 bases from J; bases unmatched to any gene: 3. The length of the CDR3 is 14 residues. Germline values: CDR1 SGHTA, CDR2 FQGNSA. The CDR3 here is CASSQGLAGGTQYF. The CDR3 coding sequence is TGTGCCAGCAGCCAAGGACTAGCGGGAGGGACGCAGTATTTT.

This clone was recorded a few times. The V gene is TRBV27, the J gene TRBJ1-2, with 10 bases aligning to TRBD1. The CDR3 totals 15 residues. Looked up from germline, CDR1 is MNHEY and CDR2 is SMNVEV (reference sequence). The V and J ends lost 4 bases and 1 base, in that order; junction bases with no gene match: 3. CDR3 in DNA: TGTGCCAGCAGTTCTGGACAGGGGGATAACTATGGCTACACCTTC. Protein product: CASSSGQGDNYGYTF.

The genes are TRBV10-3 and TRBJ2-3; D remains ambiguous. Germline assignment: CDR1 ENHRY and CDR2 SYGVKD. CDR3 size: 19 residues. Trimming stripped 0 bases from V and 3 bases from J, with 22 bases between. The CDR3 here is CAISESPFIAMPKTDTQYF. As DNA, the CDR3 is TGTGCCATCAGTGAGTCGCCTTTTATTGCGATGCCAAAAACAGATACGCAGTATTTT.

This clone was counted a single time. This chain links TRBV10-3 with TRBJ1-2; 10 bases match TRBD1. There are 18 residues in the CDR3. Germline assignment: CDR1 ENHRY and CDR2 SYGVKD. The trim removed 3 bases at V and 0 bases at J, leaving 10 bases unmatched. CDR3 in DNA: TGTGCCATCAGTGAATTGTGGACAGGGGGGGCCGCTAACTATGGCTACACCTTC. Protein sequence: CAISELWTGGAANYGYTF.

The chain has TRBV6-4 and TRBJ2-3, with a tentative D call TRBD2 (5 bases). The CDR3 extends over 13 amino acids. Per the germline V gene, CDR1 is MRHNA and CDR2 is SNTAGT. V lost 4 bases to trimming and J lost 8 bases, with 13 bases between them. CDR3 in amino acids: CASSVTASGTQYF. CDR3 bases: TGTGCCAGCAGTGTAACAGCGAGCGGTACGCAGTATTTT.

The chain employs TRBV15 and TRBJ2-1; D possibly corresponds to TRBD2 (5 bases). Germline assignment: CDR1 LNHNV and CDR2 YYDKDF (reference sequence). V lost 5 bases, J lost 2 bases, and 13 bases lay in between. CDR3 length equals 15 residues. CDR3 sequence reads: CATSLAPTTYNEQFF. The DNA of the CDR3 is TGTGCCACCAGCCTAGCCCCCACTACCTACAATGAGCAGTTCTTC.